This T cell receptor beta chain was sequenced during a study of OX40 agonist ivuxolimab in advanced cancers. The overall study: Patients achieving partial responses numbered three: one hepatocellular carcinoma case and two cutaneous melanoma cases. Study conclusions and caveats: There were, on average, more expanded clones in CD8+ T cells than in CD4+.

As regards this clone: As yet, its antigen is unknown.

Here immunoSEQ multiplex PCR was the method, and the copy in TCRdb shows in-frame clones only, minus some. Of around 54,000 clones in the sample, approximately 89% are singletons; the top ten hold 8.7%. Deletions cut 1 base from V and 1 base from J, with 5 bases between. Per germline, CDR1 SGHDT and CDR2 YYEEEE. This CDR3 comprises 14 residues. The specimen comprised CD4+ or CD8+ T cells sorted from blood, sampled in a trial of the OX40 agonist ivuxolimab. J is TRBJ2-2 and V is TRBV5-6; unclear D gene. This clonotype originated in an adult with an advanced solid tumor such as melanoma, head and neck, liver or kidney cancer. DNA for the CDR3: TGTGCCAGCAGCTTGAATCTGAACACCGGGGAGCTGTTTTTT. Translating gives CASSLNLNTGELFF.